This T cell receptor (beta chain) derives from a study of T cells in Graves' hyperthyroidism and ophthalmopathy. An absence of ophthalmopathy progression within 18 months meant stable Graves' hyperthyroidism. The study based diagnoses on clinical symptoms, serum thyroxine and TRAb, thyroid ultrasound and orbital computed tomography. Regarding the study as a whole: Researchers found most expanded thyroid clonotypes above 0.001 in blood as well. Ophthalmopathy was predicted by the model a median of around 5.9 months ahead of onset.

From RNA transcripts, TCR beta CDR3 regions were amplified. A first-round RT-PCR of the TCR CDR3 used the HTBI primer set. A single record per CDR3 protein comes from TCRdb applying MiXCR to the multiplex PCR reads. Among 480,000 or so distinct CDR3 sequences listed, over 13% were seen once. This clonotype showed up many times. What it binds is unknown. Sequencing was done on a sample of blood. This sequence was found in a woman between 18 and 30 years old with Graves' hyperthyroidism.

DNA of the CDR3: TGTGCCACCCGGGAAGGGGAGGTGAACACTGAAGCTTTCTTT. Its protein product is CATREGEVNTEAFF. The chain links TRBV12-3 or TRBV12-4 to TRBJ1-1; a possible D gene is TRBD1 (5 bases). Trimming shortened V by 10 bases and J by 0 bases, and 15 bases separated the two germline ends. The CDR3 runs to 14 residues.